This T cell receptor beta chain was recorded in a study of blood T cell repertoires in COVID-19. Overall study context: COVID-19 samples, acute and convalescent, were from the United States, Italy and Spain. PBMCs, B-cell-depleted T cells, or T cells were the source of the cDNA or gDNA that made up the material.

Authors' data handling: From reference gene primer amplification, estimates of nucleated cell counts were derived. Some clones are missing from TCRdb's copy, which holds only in-frame ones; the method was immunoSEQ multiplex PCR. V and J calls and clone size are copied from that table; D and trimming were computed from the DNA. The sample includes a few hundred thousand clones, almost 85% of them seen just once. CDR1 is GTSNPN and CDR2 is SVGIG in the germline V gene (reference sequence). The junction had 12 bases not matched to a gene; V was cut back by 3 bases and J by 3 bases. The CDR3 is 16 residues long.

Material for sequencing was peripheral blood. This sequence originates from a human donor in a cohort sampled during active COVID-19. The rearrangement links TRBV30 to TRBJ2-3; TRBD1 matches at 7 bases. The CDR3 nucleotides read TGTGCCTGGAGAGCAGGGGGAAGCGTGCGTACAGATACGCAGTATTTT. This encodes CAWRAGGSVRTDTQYF. Filled out from reference TRBV30 and TRBJ2-3, the complete variable domain reads SQTIHQWPATLVQPVGSPLSLECTVEGTSNPNLYWYRQAAGRGLQLLFYSVGIGQISSEVPQNLSASRPQDRQFILSSKKLLLSDSGFYLCAWRAGGSVRTDTQYFGPGTRLTVL.